These 20 T cell receptor beta chains came from one sample sequenced in a study of PD-1 blockade in classical Hodgkin lymphoma. Every one of the patients relapsed after autologous stem cell transplantation (brentuximab vedotin exposure was variable). The investigators isolated CD8+ T cells from thawed PBMCs using magnetic negative selection. Produced via immunoSEQ multiplex PCR; TCRdb's table is partial and in-frame only. This table has 25,000 to 30,000 clones, around 88% appearing once. The specimen comprised CD8+ T cells from blood, sampled at baseline. These receptors were obtained from a human donor with classical Hodgkin lymphoma.

This clone was seen a few times. V usage is TRBV29-1 and J usage is TRBJ1-2; 10 positions agree with TRBD1. This CDR3 contains 14 residues. The J segment lost 4 bases and the V segment lost 2 bases, leaving 4 bases of the junction unmatched. Germline values: CDR1 SQVTM, CDR2 ANQGSEA. For the CDR3, the DNA is TGCAGCGTTGAAAACGGACAGGGGGTCTATGGCTACACCTTC. It translates to CSVENGQGVYGYTF.

V usage is TRBV7-2 and J usage is TRBJ1-5; weak D call: TRBD1 (6 bases). The germline V gene has CDR1 SGHTA and CDR2 FQGNSA. This CDR3 region has 13 residues. The V and J ends lost 6 bases and 3 bases respectively, with 9 bases between them. The CDR3 is CASSQGFNQPQHF. In nucleotides, the CDR3 is TGTGCCAGCAGTCAGGGGTTCAATCAGCCCCAGCATTTT.

The chain has TRBV28 and TRBJ2-2; TRBD1 matches 9 bases. The J segment lost 6 bases and the V segment lost 2 bases, leaving 1 base of the junction unmatched. Germline CDR1 and CDR2: MDHEN and SYDVKM. CDR3 length: 14 amino acids. CDR3 nucleotides: TGTGCCAGCAGTTTAACAGGGGGCGCCGGGGAGCTGTTTTTT. Amino acid sequence: CASSLTGGAGELFF.

The rearrangement links TRBV14 to TRBJ1-1; possibly TRBD1 for D (5 bases). V gave up 6 bases and J gave up 4 bases, with 27 bases separating them. The CDR3 consists of 18 residues. Germline lookup yields CDR1 SGHDN and CDR2 FVKESK. The CDR3 sequence: CASRPGRGTPRVGTEAFF. CDR3 coding DNA: TGTGCCAGCAGGCCCGGGCGAGGGACGCCTAGGGTGGGCACTGAAGCTTTCTTT.

This chain's CDR3 is CASSFATGLGTEAFF. Written as DNA, the CDR3 is TGTGCCAGCAGCTTCGCAACAGGGTTGGGCACTGAAGCTTTCTTT. V gene TRBV5-6 combines with J gene TRBJ1-1; the D gene is possibly TRBD1 (6 bases). The V and J ends lost 2 bases and 4 bases respectively, with 15 bases between them. Germline CDR1 and CDR2: SGHDT and YYEEEE. The CDR3 is 15 residues long. The full variable domain, with the rest looked up from reference TRBV5-6 and TRBJ1-1, is DAGVTQSPTHLIKTRGQQVTLRCSPKSGHDTVSWYQQALGQGPQFIFQYYEEEERQRGNFPDRFSGHQFPNYSSELNVNALLLGDSALYLCASSFATGLGTEAFFGQGTRLTVV.

This chain joins TRBV4-1 and TRBJ1-1; D is unresolved. V was trimmed by 1 base and J by 5 bases, leaving 14 bases between them. The CDR3 has 15 residues. Germline lookup yields CDR1 MGHRA and CDR2 YSYEKL. The CDR3 DNA follows: TGCGCCAGCAGCCAAGCAAGGTCGAGGGAGACTGAAGCTTTCTTT. Translated, it gives CASSQARSRETEAFF.

V gene TRBV7-7 combines with J gene TRBJ2-1; TRBD2 might be the D (7 bases). V dropped 5 bases and J dropped 7 bases, with 12 bases sitting between them. CDR3 length equals 13 residues. The V gene's germline CDR1 is SSHAT and CDR2 FNYEAQ (reference sequence). The CDR3 bases are TGTGCCAGCAGCGGGGGGGCGGGTAATGAGCAGTTCTTC. Its protein is CASSGGAGNEQFF.

V is TRBV2 and J is TRBJ2-7; D not certain. The CDR3 runs 12 residues. Germline CDR1 SNHLY, CDR2 FYNNEI. Trimming pared 7 bases from V and 2 bases from J, leaving 9 bases between. CDR3 sequence reads: CASMGPTYEQYF. The CDR3 DNA sequence: TGTGCCAGCATGGGTCCTACCTACGAGCAGTACTTC. Based on the CDR3 plus reference TRBV2 and TRBJ2-7, the full variable domain is EPEVTQTPSHQVTQMGQEVILRCVPISNHLYFYWYRQILGQKVEFLVSFYNNEISEKSEIFDDQFSVERPDGSNFTLKIRSTKLEDSAMYFCASMGPTYEQYFGPGTRLTVT.

V usage is TRBV2 and J usage is TRBJ2-7, with 10 bases lining up with TRBD2. CDR3 size: 17 residues. In germline, CDR1 is SNHLY, CDR2 FYNNEI. The trim removed 6 bases at V and 4 bases at J, leaving 15 bases unmatched. The CDR3 is CASSERTSGHTTYEQYF. CDR3 DNA: TGTGCCAGCAGCGAGAGGACTAGCGGACATACTACGTACGAGCAGTACTTC.

The chain joins TRBV27 to TRBJ2-7; perhaps TRBD2 as D (6 bases). Germline V CDR1 and CDR2: MNHEY, SMNVEV (reference sequence). The CDR3 has 15 residues. Trimming took off 3 bases at V and 0 bases at J, with 12 bases between the two ends. The CDR3 is CASSFLSGSSYEQYF. The CDR3 DNA sequence: TGTGCCAGCAGTTTCTTATCCGGGAGCTCCTACGAGCAGTACTTC.

The chain is built from TRBV27 and TRBJ2-7; no firm D call. Germline-derived CDR1 and CDR2 are MNHEY and SMNVEV (reference sequence). Trimming removed 2 bases at V and 2 bases at J, with 10 bases between. This CDR3 contains 14 residues. The CDR3 coding sequence is TGTGCCAGCAGTTTACGTAGGGATCCCTACGAGCAGTACTTC. This codes for CASSLRRDPYEQYF.

The rearrangement joins TRBV19 to TRBJ2-7; no reliable D call. The CDR3 runs to 13 residues. Germline CDR1 LNHDA, CDR2 SQIVND (reference sequence). V lost 3 bases and J 2 bases, leaving 8 bases between the germline ends. CDR3 DNA: TGTGCCAGTAGTATTGGCACCGCCTACGAGCAGTACTTC. Translated, it gives CASSIGTAYEQYF.

This clone has only a few counts. The CDR3 bases are TGCGCCAGCAGCTACAGGGGGGTCTATGGCTACACCTTC. It yields the protein CASSYRGVYGYTF. The chain uses TRBV5-1 and TRBJ1-2; 8 bases fit TRBD1. With 3 bases clipped from V and 4 bases from J, the junction kept 2 bases outside the gene matches. The CDR3 loop spans 13 amino acids. Germline V gene sequence: CDR1 SGHRS, CDR2 YFSETQ.

The chain combines TRBV27 with TRBJ2-7; 8 positions match TRBD1. Germline loops: CDR1 MNHEY, CDR2 SMNVEV (reference sequence). V lost 5 bases, J lost 2 bases, and 8 bases stayed unmatched. The CDR3 loop spans 15 amino acids. CDR3 protein: CASSPDRGGAYEQYF. CDR3 nucleotide sequence: TGTGCCAGCAGTCCAGACAGGGGAGGCGCCTACGAGCAGTACTTC.

This sequence joins TRBV30 and TRBJ1-2, with TRBD1 as a possible D gene (6 bases). Germline CDR1 GTSNPN, CDR2 SVGIG (reference sequence). This CDR3 spans 14 amino acids. Trimming took 4 bases from V and 2 from J, leaving 14 bases between them. This chain's CDR3 is CAWTSQTGNYGYTF. DNA of the CDR3: TGTGCCTGGACGAGCCAGACAGGAAACTATGGCTACACCTTC.

The V call is TRBV11-3, the J call TRBJ2-5, with D perhaps matching TRBD1 or TRBD2 (5 bases each). Germline lookup yields CDR1 SGHNT and CDR2 YENEEA. Trimming left V 5 bases short and J 4 bases short, with 11 bases between. The CDR3 is 13 residues long. The CDR3 DNA reads TGTGCCAGCAGCGAGGGGTATACAGAGACCCAGTACTTC. This encodes CASSEGYTETQYF.

The V gene is TRBV9, the J gene TRBJ1-2; D is unresolved. Germline values: CDR1 SGDLS, CDR2 YYNGEE. The CDR3 is made up of 15 amino acids. V lost 3 bases, J lost 1 base, and 13 bases lay in between. DNA for the CDR3: TGTGCCAGCAGCGGGTCGAGGGTGCGTAACTATGGCTACACCTTC. Its translation: CASSGSRVRNYGYTF.

This clone was counted once. This sequence joins TRBV28 and TRBJ1-3, with 8 bases matching TRBD1. V was pared by 4 bases and J by 4 bases, with 9 bases of the junction left unmatched. This CDR3 comprises 16 residues. Germline CDR1 and CDR2: MDHEN and SYDVKM. The CDR3, as DNA: TGTGCCAGCAGTTGGTACAGGGGGGCGGCGGGAAACACCATATATTTT. Residues: CASSWYRGAAGNTIYF. Filled out from reference TRBV28 and TRBJ1-3, the complete variable domain reads DVKVTQSSRYLVKRTGEKVFLECVQDMDHENMFWYRQDPGLGLRLIYFSYDVKMKEKGDIPEGYSVSREKKERFSLILESASTNQTSMYLCASSWYRGAAGNTIYFGEGSWLTVV.

The chain couples TRBV5-1 to TRBJ1-2; D gene ambiguous. V lost 4 bases, J lost 4 bases, and 14 bases lay in between. Germline V gene sequence: CDR1 SGHRS, CDR2 YFSETQ. CDR3 length: 14 amino acids. The CDR3 region is CASSHLGWPYGYTF. CDR3 bases: TGCGCCAGCAGCCATTTAGGGTGGCCCTATGGCTACACCTTC.

The genes are TRBV19 and TRBJ1-1; 7 positions match TRBD1. The V gene's germline CDR1 is LNHDA and CDR2 SQIVND (reference sequence). The CDR3 is made up of 15 amino acids. The J segment lost 3 bases and the V segment lost 5 bases, leaving 9 bases of the junction unmatched. The CDR3, as DNA: TGTGCCAGTAGTGTTGAAGGGGGCGTGGACACTGAAGCTTTCTTT. The encoded protein is CASSVEGGVDTEAFF.